This is a list of T cell receptor beta chains from one sample in a study of blood T cell repertoires in COVID-19. Repertoires were generated with immunoSEQ multiplex PCR, while TCRdb's copy carries only in-frame clones and drops some. The data hold 110,000 to 150,000 clones, with roughly four fifths observed a single time. Sequencing input: peripheral blood. Source of these receptors: a human donor in a cohort sampled during active COVID-19. Each CDR3 is given without its conserved first and last residue. The order of the fields is J gene, V gene, clone size, CDR3 protein. Clone size is shown for a subset of rows, as once, few, many or a class of expanded clone.

j_call: TRBJ1-5
v_call: TRBV30
clone_size: once
cdr3_aa: AWSRDRENQPQH

j_call: TRBJ1-2
v_call: TRBV11-2
clone_size: .
cdr3_aa: ASSQTPLVFGYT

j_call: TRBJ1-6
v_call: TRBV30
clone_size: .
cdr3_aa: AWDAGDRVNSPLH

j_call: TRBJ2-1
v_call: TRBV9
clone_size: .
cdr3_aa: ASSVANTNEQF

j_call: TRBJ2-3
v_call: TRBV7-8
clone_size: .
cdr3_aa: ASSPISVTSGRYDTQY

j_call: TRBJ2-7
v_call: TRBV11-2
clone_size: .
cdr3_aa: ASSLPAGTEGEQY

j_call: TRBJ2-2
v_call: TRBV6-4
clone_size: .
cdr3_aa: ASRLATNTGELF

j_call: TRBJ1-2
v_call: TRBV4-3
clone_size: once
cdr3_aa: ASSQDYNLLPGGYT

j_call: TRBJ1-2
v_call: TRBV7-9
clone_size: .
cdr3_aa: ASSLEGVLYGYT

j_call: TRBJ2-7
v_call: TRBV7-2
clone_size: .
cdr3_aa: ASSPRLAGQREQY

j_call: TRBJ2-7
v_call: TRBV27
clone_size: .
cdr3_aa: ASSSPGGPPNEQY

j_call: TRBJ2-7
v_call: TRBV5-6
clone_size: .
cdr3_aa: ASSFYSVTSDEQY

j_call: TRBJ2-3
v_call: TRBV15
clone_size: .
cdr3_aa: ATSSGQGTDTQY

j_call: TRBJ1-1
v_call: TRBV18
clone_size: .
cdr3_aa: ASSPIGGDTEAF

j_call: TRBJ1-1
v_call: TRBV28
clone_size: .
cdr3_aa: ASSLDRVRLEAF

j_call: TRBJ2-5
v_call: TRBV5-8
clone_size: .
cdr3_aa: ASRASGLQETQY

j_call: TRBJ2-7
v_call: TRBV11-2
clone_size: .
cdr3_aa: ASSSRGLAGVEQY

j_call: TRBJ1-1
v_call: TRBV5-1
clone_size: .
cdr3_aa: ASSLLQNTEAF

j_call: TRBJ1-2
v_call: TRBV4-2
clone_size: .
cdr3_aa: ASSQDMRGQGWGGYT

j_call: TRBJ2-2
v_call: TRBV27
clone_size: .
cdr3_aa: ASSYLPGEPNHPGELF

j_call: TRBJ2-1
v_call: TRBV5-1
clone_size: .
cdr3_aa: ASSSTGERYNEQF

j_call: TRBJ2-4
v_call: TRBV9
clone_size: once
cdr3_aa: ASSRQGEGNIQY

j_call: TRBJ2-3
v_call: TRBV7-8
clone_size: .
cdr3_aa: ASSLAGYRQSTDTQY

j_call: TRBJ2-1
v_call: TRBV6-5
clone_size: .
cdr3_aa: ASSYSTTGVAGEQF

j_call: TRBJ2-7
v_call: TRBV18
clone_size: .
cdr3_aa: ASSLRQGAYEQY

j_call: TRBJ1-1
v_call: TRBV19
clone_size: .
cdr3_aa: ASSRGQMNTEAF

j_call: TRBJ2-1
v_call: TRBV7-2
clone_size: .
cdr3_aa: ASSFPSTQPHNEQF

j_call: TRBJ1-6
v_call: TRBV5-1
clone_size: .
cdr3_aa: ASSLGEQGNSPLH

j_call: TRBJ2-7
v_call: TRBV5-1
clone_size: .
cdr3_aa: ASSESGTYEQY

j_call: TRBJ1-4
v_call: TRBV5-1
clone_size: .
cdr3_aa: ASSLSWTGTNEKLF

j_call: TRBJ1-1
v_call: TRBV6-5
clone_size: .
cdr3_aa: ASSLVRGMNTEAF